A single sample is the source of the 19 T cell receptor beta chains below, sequenced in a study of T cells in women clearing cervical HPV infection. Some clones are missing from TCRdb's copy, which holds only in-frame ones; the method was immunoSEQ multiplex PCR. Here the sample table reports roughly 20,000 clones. Sequenced: blood buffy coat. The receptors were gathered from a woman between 18 and 69 years old with a cervical HPV16 infection that either progressed to CIN3+ or cleared (not recorded which).

A remark on this clone: The read ends 3 residues early relative to the CDR3; the germline J gene fills the gap. The rearrangement links TRBV7-2 to TRBJ2-5; D is perhaps TRBD2 (6 bases). The CDR3 length is 15 residues. The V and J ends lost 2 bases and 1 base respectively, with 11 bases between them. CDR1 SGHTA and CDR2 FQGNSA come from the germline V gene. This chain's CDR3 is CASSLLGGVQETQYF. The DNA read from the CDR3 is TGTGCCAGCAGCTTATTGGGCGGGGTCCAAGAGACC.

Turning to this clone: The read terminates 3 residues before the CDR3 end, so the remaining end is supplied by the germline J gene. The identical CDR3 is also encoded by other nucleotide sequences in the sample. This sequence joins TRBV28 and TRBJ2-7; perhaps TRBD2 as D (7 bases). Trimming cost V 3 bases and J 4 bases, with 10 bases left between them. Germline CDR1 is MDHEN and CDR2 is SYDVKM. This CDR3 is 13 amino acids long. The sequenced part of the CDR3 DNA is TGTGCCAGCAGTTTGCGGGGGACATACGAG. Translating gives CASSLRGTYE. The CDR3 in full is CASSLRGTYEQYF.

About this clone: The sequenced fragment ends 3 residues before the CDR3 boundary, so the rest is inferred from the germline J gene. This sequence joins TRBV6-2 or TRBV6-3 and TRBJ2-5; 8 nucleotides align to TRBD1. The germline CDR1 and CDR2 sequences are MNHEY and SVGEGT. The ends lost 2 bases at V and 7 bases at J; junction bases unmatched: 9. CDR3 size: 15 residues. The CDR3 protein is CASSYPDRASGTQYF. CDR3 DNA (partial): TGTGCCAGCAGTTACCCGGACAGGGCCTCCGGGACC.

About this clone itself: The observed sequence ends 3 residues before the CDR3 terminus, with the missing tail filled in from the germline J gene. The chain has TRBV10-2 and TRBJ2-3; D not certain. CDR3 length equals 13 residues. The ends were cut back, 3 bases at V and 6 bases at J, with 10 bases in the middle. The germline V gene encodes CDR1 WSHSY and CDR2 SAAADI. CDR3 DNA (partial): TGCGCCAGCAGTGAATTAGCCCCTGATACG. It specifies CASSELAPDT. The entire CDR3 reads CASSELAPDTQYF.

Regarding this clone: The CDR3 is cut off 3 residues early in the read; its end comes from the germline J gene. The V gene is TRBV5-6, the J gene TRBJ1-2, with TRBD1 as a possible D gene (5 bases). V was shortened by 4 bases and J by 5 bases, with 18 bases between the two germline ends. Germline V lookup: CDR1 SGHDT, CDR2 YYEEEE. The CDR3 runs to 15 residues. CDR3 DNA, as far as it was read: TGTGCCAGCAGCCGCGAGACAGCAGGAGGGTATGGC. Encoded protein: CASSRETAGGYG. Given in full, the CDR3 is CASSRETAGGYGYTF.

Comment on this clone: Sequencing ends 3 residues short of the CDR3 end; the germline J gene provides the rest. The chain has TRBV29-1 and TRBJ2-7, with a possible D match to TRBD1 (7 bases). Between the trimmed V and J ends, which lost 4 bases and 2 bases, there was a span of 9 bases. This CDR3 is built from 12 residues. Germline loops: CDR1 SQVTM, CDR2 ANQGSEA. The CDR3 bases that were read are TGCAGCGTTGCAGGGGGGCCCTACGAG. Translated, it gives CSVAGGPYE. The complete CDR3 protein is CSVAGGPYEQYF.

Concerning this clone: The DNA ends 3 residues before the CDR3 does, and the rest of the CDR3 is filled in from the germline J gene. The J gene is TRBJ1-1, the V gene TRBV7-9, with D maybe TRBD1 (5 bases). Trimming took 11 bases from V and 1 from J, leaving 11 bases between them. Germline lookup yields CDR1 SEHNR and CDR2 FQNEAQ (reference sequence). The CDR3 loop spans 12 amino acids. Partial CDR3 DNA: TGTGCCGGGGGGGACGGGAACACTGAA. Encoded protein: CAGGDGNTE. The CDR3 in its entirety is CAGGDGNTEAFF.

As regards this clone: Coverage ceases 3 residues before the CDR3 finishes, and the germline J gene fills in the end. This rearrangement joins TRBV9 to TRBJ2-3, with TRBD2 identical over 12 bases. J lost 5 bases, V lost 2 bases, and 6 bases had no gene match. The CDR3 consists of 16 residues. The germline V gene has CDR1 SGDLS and CDR2 YYNGEE. The CDR3 loop is CASSVLAGGREDTQYF. Partial CDR3 DNA: TGTGCCAGCAGCGTTCTAGCGGGGGGGCGAGAAGATACG.

About this clone: The read ends 3 residues before the CDR3 terminus; that terminus is restored from the germline J gene. This sequence joins TRBV20-1 and TRBJ2-7; 11 bases match TRBD2. This CDR3 is built from 14 residues. J lost 4 bases, V lost 3 bases, and 5 bases had no gene match. CDR1 and CDR2 from the germline V gene are DFQATT and SNEGSKA (reference sequence). CDR3 residues: CSASSTSGAYEQYF. The sequenced part of the CDR3 DNA is TGCAGTGCTAGTTCGACTAGCGGGGCATACGAG.

On this clone itself: Relative to the germline gene, one junction end is altered; a read error may explain this. The sequence runs out 3 residues before the end of the CDR3; the remainder is reconstructed from the germline J gene. The same CDR3 is also encoded by other DNA sequences in this sample. The chain uses TRBV18 and TRBJ1-3; D is unresolved. Germline V lookup: CDR1 KGHSH, CDR2 LQKENI. CDR3 length: 16 residues. The CDR3 region is CASSPRLVNSGNTIYF. CDR3 bases read: TGTGCCAGCTCACCAAGACTGGTGAACTCTGGAAACACA.

A remark on this clone: The read is 3 residues too short to cover the CDR3 end, so that end is filled in from the germline J gene. This chain uses TRBV19 with TRBJ2-5, with D possibly TRBD2 on 6 matching bases. CDR1 and CDR2 from the germline V gene are LNHDA and SQIVND (reference sequence). The CDR3 length is 16 residues. Trimming removed 1 base from V and 1 base from J, with 13 bases in between. CDR3 sequence: CASSIVGGRGQETQYF. The sequenced part of the CDR3 DNA is TGTGCCAGTAGTATAGTGGGGGGAAGGGGCCAAGAGACC.

In regard to this clone: The CDR3 end is not reached by the read, which stops 3 residues before it; the germline J gene fills it in. The chain recombines TRBV19 with TRBJ2-6; D may be TRBD1 (6 bases). The germline V gene encodes CDR1 LNHDA and CDR2 SQIVND (reference sequence). With 5 bases removed from V and 0 bases from J, the gap between germline ends came to 14 bases. The CDR3 runs 17 residues. This CDR3 is CASSPDRAFSGANVLTF. The CDR3 DNA, read in part, is TGTGCCAGTAGTCCGGACAGAGCCTTCTCTGGGGCCAACGTC.

The CDR3 spells CASSPGMNTEAFF. CDR3 bases read: TGTGCCAGCTCACCGGGCATGAACACTGAA. The V call is TRBV18, the J call TRBJ1-1; no firm D call. The CDR3 end falls 3 residues outside the read, so it is completed with the germline J gene. The CDR3 length is 13 residues. V lost 3 bases to trimming and J lost 0 bases, with 5 bases between them. CDR1 and CDR2 (germline): KGHSH, LQKENI.

About this clone: The CDR3 end lies 3 residues beyond the end of the read and is filled in from the germline J gene. The V and J genes are TRBV2 and TRBJ1-1, with D possibly being TRBD1 (6 bases). The CDR3 totals 10 residues. The germline CDR1 and CDR2 sequences are SNHLY and FYNNEI. This CDR3 is CASRDREAFF. The sequenced CDR3 bases are TGTGCCAGCAGGGACAGAGAA. Full variable domain (remainder filled in from reference TRBV2 and TRBJ1-1): EPEVTQTPSHQVTQMGQEVILRCVPISNHLYFYWYRQILGQKVEFLVSFYNNEISEKSEIFDDQFSVERPDGSNFTLKIRSTKLEDSAMYFCASRDREAFFGQGTRLTVV.

On this clone itself: The missing CDR3 end, 3 residues past where the read stops, is filled in from the germline J gene. The gene calls are TRBV6-2 or TRBV6-3 and TRBJ2-3, with TRBD1 identical over 8 bases. The CDR3 is 14 amino acids. The V gene's germline CDR1 is MNHEY and CDR2 SVGEGT. The DNA read from the CDR3 is TGTGCCAGCAGTGGGACAGGTGCAGGAGAGACG. Translating it yields CASSGTGAGET. In full, the CDR3 reads CASSGTGAGETQYF.

A note on this clone: Sequencing ends 3 residues short of the CDR3 end; the germline J gene provides the rest. The chain employs TRBV19 and TRBJ1-1, with TRBD1 identical over 8 bases. CDR1 and CDR2 from the germline V gene are LNHDA and SQIVND (reference sequence). Trimming at V came to 4 bases and at J to 4 bases, leaving 2 bases not matched to a gene. The CDR3 is 13 amino acids. CDR3 protein: CASSTQGATEAFF. CDR3 bases read: TGTGCCAGTAGTACGCAGGGGGCCACTGAA.

A note on this clone: The CDR3 is cut off 3 residues early in the read; its end comes from the germline J gene. The chain joins TRBV5-5 to TRBJ2-7, with D hard to call. The ends were cut back, 0 bases at V and 4 bases at J, with 14 bases in the middle. The CDR3 is 15 residues long. The germline V gene has CDR1 SGHKS and CDR2 YYEKEE (reference sequence). The CDR3 bases that were read are TGTGCCAGCAGCTTGGTTTCAGGTCGCAGATACGAG. It translates to CASSLVSGRRYE. The complete CDR3 protein is CASSLVSGRRYEQYF.

About this clone: The read terminates 3 residues ahead of where the CDR3 ends, so the germline J gene completes it. This sequence joins TRBV9 and TRBJ2-3; the D gene is possibly TRBD2 (5 bases). The CDR3 loop spans 16 amino acids. The V and J ends lost 0 bases and 2 bases respectively, with 13 bases between them. Germline CDR1 SGDLS, CDR2 YYNGEE. The CDR3 spells CASSVEASRPTDTQYF. CDR3 DNA (partial): TGTGCCAGCAGCGTAGAGGCTAGCCGCCCCACAGATACG.

In the case of this clone: The read ends 3 residues shy of where the CDR3 ends; the end is completed using the germline J gene. This chain joins TRBV19 and TRBJ2-1; TRBD1 matches at 7 bases. CDR1 and CDR2 (germline): LNHDA, SQIVND (reference sequence). The junction had 1 base not matched to a gene; V was cut back by 2 bases and J by 3 bases. The CDR3 length is 14 residues. The CDR3 is CASSIRQGYNEQFF. CDR3 bases read: TGTGCCAGTAGTATAAGACAGGGCTACAATGAG.